This TCR beta chain comes out of a study of tumor-infiltrating lymphocytes in oesophageal squamous cell carcinoma. Within the sample, this clonotype is medium-sized. TCRdb passed the PCR reads through MiXCR, listing each CDR3 protein once. The sample has 15,000 to 20,000 distinct CDR3 sequences, 35% to 55% seen once. Germline V gene lookup returns CDR1 MDHEN and CDR2 SYDVKM. Trimming cost V 2 bases and J 5 bases, with 18 bases left between them. This CDR3 spans 16 amino acids. The TCR sequence derives from a female donor with esophageal squamous cell carcinoma. Sequenced sample: blood. This sequence joins TRBV28 and TRBJ1-1, with a possible D match to TRBD1 (6 bases). CDR3 sequence (DNA): TGTGCCAGCAGTTTAGGGGGGTCTACAGGGAGGACTGAAGCTTTCTTT. It translates to CASSLGGSTGRTEAFF.